These 27 T cell receptor beta chains were all obtained from the same sample, sequenced in a study of T-cell memory formation after mild COVID-19. TCRdb ran MiXCR on the 5' RACE reads and lists one entry per CDR3 protein. Seen here are about 250,000 distinct CDR3 sequences, approximately 15% observed once, and the top ten hold 2.1%. The material sequenced was PBMCs or a T cell subset sorted from them (not recorded which). The receptors originated from an adult woman who had mild COVID-19 (a few samples of this study predate the infection). Cell type and time point are not known.

Written as DNA, the CDR3 is TGTGCCAGCAGGGGGGGGACCTACAATGAGCAGTTCTTC. As protein: CASRGGTYNEQFF. This rearrangement joins TRBV11-2 to TRBJ2-1; 7 positions match TRBD2. V lost 6 bases to trimming and J lost 2 bases; unmatched junction nucleotides: 1. The CDR3 sequence is 13 residues long. The germline V gene encodes CDR1 SGHAT and CDR2 FQNNGV.

This clonotype was seen a few times. The chain carries TRBV7-2 and TRBJ1-1, with D uncertain. Looked up from germline, CDR1 is SGHTA and CDR2 is FQGNSA. The length of the CDR3 is 13 residues. Deletions cut 4 bases from V and 3 bases from J, with 9 bases between. The CDR3 sequence: CASSSVGYTEAFF. The CDR3 DNA is TGTGCCAGCAGCTCCGTAGGTTACACTGAAGCTTTCTTT.

This clonotype occurred a few times. V is TRBV21-1 and J is TRBJ1-5; no DNA check was done on the table's D call, TRBD1. TRBV21-1 is reported as a pseudogene. The CDR3 has 15 amino acids. CDR3 amino acids: CASSMTGRGDQPQHF. As DNA, the CDR3 is TGTGCCAGCAGCATGACAGGGCGGGGGGATCAGCCCCAGCATTTT.

The chain recombines TRBV7-2 with TRBJ2-5; 7 bases agree with TRBD2. The CDR3 runs 14 residues. V was clipped by 6 bases and J by 5 bases; unmatched bases: 9. Germline CDR1 is SGHTA and CDR2 is FQGNSA. CDR3 nucleotide sequence: TGTGCCAGCAGTCCCACTAGCGCGGCGGAGACCCAGTACTTC. It translates to CASSPTSAAETQYF.

This rearrangement joins TRBV7-2 to TRBJ1-2; TRBD1 matches at 11 bases. This CDR3 is built from 15 residues. The germline CDR1 and CDR2 sequences are SGHTA and FQGNSA. V dropped 4 bases and J dropped 3; count of bases not matched to a gene: 4. The chain's CDR3 is CASSSWDRGDYGYTF. CDR3 in DNA: TGTGCCAGCAGCTCCTGGGACAGGGGGGACTATGGCTACACCTTC.

V gene TRBV11-3 combines with J gene TRBJ2-3; D is undetermined. The CDR3 is 15 residues long. Germline CDR1 SGHNT, CDR2 YENEEA. The V end was cut by 5 bases, the J end by 2 bases, with 14 bases between. CDR3 coding DNA: TGTGCCAGCAGCCCCTTCGGCCTACCCACAGATACGCAGTATTTT. It codes for CASSPFGLPTDTQYF.

The chain links TRBV2 to TRBJ2-5; 7 bases agree with TRBD1. J gave up 1 base and V 5 bases, and 4 bases lay outside the gene matches. The CDR3 runs 14 residues. Germline V gene data show CDR1 as SNHLY and CDR2 as FYNNEI. The CDR3 nucleotides read TGTGCCAGCAGTTCAACAGGGGTCCAAGAGACCCAGTACTTC. It translates to CASSSTGVQETQYF.

This clonotype occurred a few times. The rearrangement links TRBV30 to TRBJ1-1; TRBD1 is a possible D gene (5 bases). CDR1 and CDR2 (germline): GTSNPN, SVGIG (reference sequence). V was pared by 3 bases and J by 1 base, with 9 bases between. This CDR3 comprises 13 residues. The CDR3 sequence is CAWRRQRNTEAFF. The CDR3 DNA reads as TGTGCCTGGAGAAGACAGAGGAACACTGAAGCTTTCTTT.

The chain carries TRBV3-1 and TRBJ2-2, with 11 nucleotides matching TRBD1. Germline-derived CDR1 and CDR2 are LGHDT and YNNKEL (reference sequence). CDR3 length: 15 residues. The V gene end was trimmed by 8 bases and the J gene end by 4 bases; junction bases not matched to a gene: 6. This CDR3 is CASRGQGAITGELFF. The DNA of the CDR3 is TGTGCCAGCCGCGGACAGGGGGCTATCACCGGGGAGCTGTTTTTT.

The chain joins TRBV12-3 or TRBV12-4 to TRBJ1-3; D remains ambiguous. Trimming cost V 4 bases and J 2 bases, with 12 bases left between them. This CDR3 has 15 amino acids. The CDR3 nucleotides read TGTGCCAGCAGTTACTGGACGGAACCTGGAAACACCATATATTTT. Amino acids: CASSYWTEPGNTIYF.

A few counts support this clonotype. The CDR3 bases are TGTGCCAGTAGTTCTCTGGGCGGGACCTGGGGGGAGCAGTACTTC. It encodes CASSSLGGTWGEQYF. This chain uses TRBV19 with TRBJ2-7, with D tentatively TRBD2 (6 bases). The CDR3 length is 15 residues. Germline V gives CDR1 LNHDA, CDR2 SQIVND (reference sequence). Trimming removed 5 bases at V and 7 bases at J, with 21 bases between.

The chain links TRBV4-2 to TRBJ1-4; tentative D call: TRBD1 (6 bases). Trimming took 0 bases from V and 8 from J, leaving 16 bases between them. Per the germline V gene, CDR1 is LGHNA and CDR2 is YNFKEQ. CDR3 length equals 16 residues. CDR3 sequence: CASSQDSTGLGEKLFF. The CDR3 DNA reads TGTGCCAGCAGCCAAGATTCTACAGGGCTGGGGGAAAAACTGTTTTTT.

This clonotype was detected a few times. V usage is TRBV25-1 and J usage is TRBJ1-4; D unclear. Germline V gives CDR1 MGHDK, CDR2 SYGVNS. This CDR3 has 13 residues. V dropped 4 bases and J dropped 3 bases, with 6 bases sitting between them. CDR3 sequence (DNA): TGTGCCAGCAGTGTGGTACCTAATGAAAAACTGTTTTTT. Translating it yields CASSVVPNEKLFF.

The chain employs TRBV11-2 and TRBJ2-2, with D perhaps TRBD2 (5 bases). The V end lost 6 bases, the J end lost 5 bases, and 16 bases lay between the germline ends. The CDR3 spans 15 residues. CDR1 and CDR2 (germline): SGHAT, FQNNGV. This chain's CDR3 is CASRPQGRRTGELFF. DNA of the CDR3: TGTGCCAGCAGGCCACAAGGGCGGAGGACCGGGGAGCTGTTTTTT.

The gene calls are TRBV5-1 and TRBJ2-7, with 15 positions matching TRBD2. This CDR3 spans 18 amino acids. The junction had 8 bases not matched to a gene; V was cut back by 2 bases and J by 2 bases. Germline assignment: CDR1 SGHRS and CDR2 YFSETQ. The CDR3 bases are TGCGCCAGCAGCTTTTTATCCCGGACTAGCGGGGGGGCCTACGAGCAGTACTTC. Translation: CASSFLSRTSGGAYEQYF.

This clonotype was seen many times. The chain uses TRBV12-3 or TRBV12-4 and TRBJ2-5; D perhaps matches TRBD1 (5 bases). V lost 2 bases and J lost 0, with 7 bases in between. The CDR3 extends over 14 amino acids. The DNA of the CDR3 is TGTGCCAGCAGTTTAAGGGGTCACCAAGAGACCCAGTACTTC. Translated, it gives CASSLRGHQETQYF.

In this sample, this clonotype turned up a few times. The chain joins TRBV11-2 to TRBJ2-7, with 8 bases matching TRBD2. The CDR3 length is 14 residues. Germline V gene sequence: CDR1 SGHAT, CDR2 FQNNGV. Trimming removed 5 bases from V and 6 bases from J; junction bases left unmatched: 9. The CDR3 nucleotides read TGTGCCAGCAGCCTCCAGCGGGAGATCGGCGAGCAGTACTTC. Translated, it gives CASSLQREIGEQYF.

The chain is built from TRBV7-9 and TRBJ2-3; D may match TRBD1 or TRBD2 (5 bases each). There are 20 residues in the CDR3. The ends were cut back, 5 bases at V and 1 base at J, with 28 bases in the middle. Germline loops: CDR1 SEHNR, CDR2 FQNEAQ (reference sequence). The CDR3 DNA follows: TGTGCCAGCAGCCGTGGGGGTCGGAATACGTACTTCTCCGGCACAGATACGCAGTATTTT. Translation: CASSRGGRNTYFSGTDTQYF.

This clonotype was picked up a small number of times. The genes are TRBV12-3 or TRBV12-4 and TRBJ1-5; D unresolved. The CDR3 sequence is 12 residues long. Deletions cut 4 bases from V and 4 bases from J, with 5 bases between. CDR3 nucleotides: TGTGCCAGCAGTTCTCAAAATCAGCCCCAGCATTTT. Translating it yields CASSSQNQPQHF.

This clonotype was detected only a few times. CDR3 DNA sequence: TGTGCCAGCAGCTTGGACGCGGGAGCGGGGGAGCAGTTCTTC. It codes for CASSLDAGAGEQFF. The chain recombines TRBV7-2 with TRBJ2-1; 7 nucleotides match TRBD2. There are 14 residues in the CDR3. Losses at the gene ends were 3 bases for V and 10 bases for J; bases not matched to a gene: 9. CDR1 and CDR2 from the germline V gene are SGHTA and FQGNSA.

This clonotype was found a few times. The V call is TRBV7-9, the J call TRBJ2-3; D gene uncertain. Germline V lookup: CDR1 SEHNR, CDR2 FQNEAQ (reference sequence). Trimming removed 4 bases from V and 2 bases from J, with 10 bases in between. CDR3 length: 14 residues. The CDR3 bases are TGTGCCAGCAGCTCCCTTGGTACCACAGATACGCAGTATTTT. Protein product: CASSSLGTTDTQYF.

The chain recombines TRBV20-1 with TRBJ1-5; a possible D gene is TRBD1 (5 bases). V gave up 4 bases and J gave up 9 bases, with 16 bases separating them. Germline V gene lookup returns CDR1 DFQATT and CDR2 SNEGSKA (reference sequence). CDR3 size: 13 residues. The CDR3 region is CSATRTPGGPQHF. In nucleotides, the CDR3 is TGCAGTGCTACCCGGACACCGGGCGGGCCCCAGCATTTT.

The V gene is TRBV20-1, the J gene TRBJ1-1; possible D gene TRBD1, 5 bases. The germline V gene has CDR1 DFQATT and CDR2 SNEGSKA (reference sequence). The CDR3 consists of 13 residues. Trimming left V 0 bases short and J 1 base short, with 6 bases between. CDR3: CSARDQGNTEAFF. In nucleotides, the CDR3 is TGCAGTGCTAGAGATCAGGGGAACACTGAAGCTTTCTTT.

This clonotype was observed a handful of times. V usage is TRBV2 and J usage is TRBJ1-5; D is unresolved. Germline-derived CDR1 and CDR2 are SNHLY and FYNNEI. Trimming took 0 bases from V and 5 from J, leaving 8 bases between them. The CDR3 extends over 14 amino acids. The DNA of the CDR3 is TGTGCCAGCAGTGAAGCGTATACAGATCAGCCCCAGCATTTT. Translated: CASSEAYTDQPQHF.

This clonotype was counted ten times or more. The V call is TRBV5-6, the J call TRBJ2-3, with 8 bases fitting TRBD1. Losses at the gene ends were 2 bases for V and 5 bases for J; bases not matched to a gene: 1. Germline V gene data show CDR1 as SGHDT and CDR2 as YYEEEE. The CDR3 is 13 residues long. The CDR3 region has the DNA TGTGCCAGCAGCTTACAGGGGGGAGATACGCAGTATTTT. Amino acids: CASSLQGGDTQYF.

This clonotype has a handful of counts. The rearrangement joins TRBV6-5 to TRBJ2-5; D may be TRBD1 (6 bases). Germline CDR1 is MNHEY and CDR2 is SVGAGI. The V end lost 5 bases, the J end lost 5 bases, and 9 bases lay between the germline ends. The CDR3 contains 12 residues. CDR3 coding DNA: TGTGCCAGCAGTACAGGGTGGGAGACCCAGTACTTC. Translation: CASSTGWETQYF.

The sample holds a few counts of this clonotype. This chain joins TRBV6-5 and TRBJ2-7; TRBD2 agrees at 8 bases. V was clipped by 0 bases and J by 6 bases; unmatched bases: 7. The germline CDR1 and CDR2 sequences are MNHEY and SVGAGI. The CDR3 covers 15 residues. Here the CDR3 DNA reads TGTGCCAGCAGTTACTCGGGGACTAGACTTGCCGAGCAGTACTTC. This translates into CASSYSGTRLAEQYF.